One sample yielded the 25 T cell receptor beta chains listed below, sequenced in a study of T cell repertoires in cytomegalovirus infection. TCRdb recomputed calls from the reads with MiXCR, one row per CDR3 protein. The sample yields 310,000 or so distinct CDR3 sequences, approximately 8.9% seen once. The sequencing input was PBMCs. Source of these receptors: a human donor in good health (CMV status not recorded). Some clones in this sample may be carry-over from other donors' samples.

This chain links TRBV6-2 or TRBV6-3 with TRBJ2-7; D possibly corresponds to TRBD1 (6 bases). Germline V gives CDR1 MNHEY, CDR2 SVGEGT. The germline V and J ends were trimmed by 7 bases and 4 bases, with 23 bases remaining between them. The CDR3 has 16 residues. The CDR3 region has the DNA TGTGCCAGCACCCAGGGGAAGGGGGTCATTGGGTACGAGCAGTACGTC. Encoded protein: CASTQGKGVIGYEQYV.

In this sample, this clonotype turned up many times. V is TRBV27 and J is TRBJ2-7; D gene uncertain. The V end was cut by 6 bases, the J end by 3 bases, with 12 bases between. The CDR3 runs to 13 residues. Germline loops: CDR1 MNHEY, CDR2 SMNVEV (reference sequence). As DNA, the CDR3 is TGTGCCAGCAGCGATGAAGAGCACTACGAGCAGTACTTC. It translates to CASSDEEHYEQYF.

Many counts were recorded for this clonotype. The V and J genes are TRBV18 and TRBJ2-7; 9 bases align to TRBD1. The CDR3 length is 15 residues. The junction had 6 bases not matched to a gene; V was cut back by 4 bases and J by 2 bases. Germline CDR1 is KGHSH and CDR2 is LQKENI. CDR3 sequence: CASSRTGDITYEQYV. CDR3 sequence (DNA): TGTGCCAGCTCACGGACAGGGGATATCACCTACGAGCAGTACGTC.

This clonotype has at least ten counts. The J gene is TRBJ2-3, the V gene TRBV10-3; the D gene is possibly TRBD2 (6 bases). This CDR3 is 14 amino acids long. V dropped 4 bases and J dropped 2 bases, with 10 bases sitting between them. Germline V gene sequence: CDR1 ENHRY, CDR2 SYGVKD. DNA of the CDR3: TGTGCCATCAGTGCGGAGGGGTACACAGATACGCAGTATTTT. It specifies CAISAEGYTDTQYF.

This clonotype was counted ten times or more. This rearrangement joins TRBV28 to TRBJ2-6; D is undetermined. Germline V gene sequence: CDR1 MDHEN, CDR2 SYDVKM. CDR3 length equals 15 residues. Trimming pared 4 bases from V and 0 bases from J, leaving 7 bases between. The CDR3 sequence: CASSSHSSGANVLTF. CDR3 nucleotides: TGTGCCAGCAGTTCGCACAGCTCTGGGGCCAACGTCCTGACTTTC.

The CDR3 nucleotides are TGTGCCAGCAGCTCTTCGGACAAGGCGAGCACTGAAGCTTTCTTT. Its translation is CASSSSDKASTEAFF. This chain connects TRBV11-2 to TRBJ1-1; the D gene is possibly TRBD1 (5 bases). This CDR3 comprises 15 residues. V was trimmed by 4 bases and J by 4 bases, leaving 16 bases between them. In germline, CDR1 is SGHAT, CDR2 FQNNGV.

This clonotype came up many times. The chain is built from TRBV7-2 and TRBJ2-5; perhaps TRBD2 as D (5 bases). Trimming removed 0 bases at V and 5 bases at J, with 7 bases between. This CDR3 spans 13 amino acids. Germline lookup yields CDR1 SGHTA and CDR2 FQGNSA. The DNA for the CDR3 is TGTGCCAGCAGCTTAGCGAGGAGGGAGACCCAGTACTTC. Encoded protein: CASSLARRETQYF.

This clonotype was picked up a small number of times. This chain links TRBV12-3 or TRBV12-4 with TRBJ1-1, with 8 nucleotides matching TRBD1. V dropped 8 bases and J dropped 0; count of bases not matched to a gene: 14. The CDR3 has 17 residues. CDR3 nucleotides: TGTGCCAGCCGCCGGGACAGGTCATGGGGTATGAACACTGAAGCTTTCTTT. Translation: CASRRDRSWGMNTEAFF.

This chain connects TRBV29-1 to TRBJ2-2; possible D gene TRBD1, 6 bases. The germline gives CDR1 SQVTM, CDR2 ANQGSEA. The V end lost 6 bases, the J end lost 3 bases, and 17 bases lay between the germline ends. This CDR3 is 15 amino acids long. Written as DNA, the CDR3 is TGCAGCGTCCGAATGGGGGCAGGCGACACCGGGGAGCTGTTTTTT. Translation gives CSVRMGAGDTGELFF.

The chain employs TRBV28 and TRBJ2-2; no firm D call. The CDR3 spans 16 residues. Per germline, CDR1 MDHEN and CDR2 SYDVKM. Between the trimmed V and J ends, which lost 5 bases and 1 base, there was a span of 14 bases. The CDR3 DNA reads as TGTGCCAGCAGTCTCCCGCCCCATAAGAACACCGGGGAGCTGTTTTTT. This gives the protein CASSLPPHKNTGELFF.

This chain links TRBV5-6 with TRBJ1-5; no definite D call. The length of the CDR3 is 13 residues. Trimming shortened V by 4 bases and J by 7 bases, and 12 bases separated the two germline ends. Germline CDR1 reads SGHDT; CDR2 reads YYEEEE. DNA for the CDR3: TGTGCCAGCAGCGCTGGCGGGGAACAGCCCCAGCATTTT. Its translation is CASSAGGEQPQHF.

The chain combines TRBV20-1 with TRBJ1-1, with D perhaps matching TRBD1 (5 bases). The germline V gene has CDR1 DFQATT and CDR2 SNEGSKA (reference sequence). This CDR3 comprises 14 residues. Deletions cut 6 bases from V and 1 base from J, with 15 bases between. The CDR3 DNA sequence: TGCAGTGCGCACCCGGAAGACAGGAACACTGAAGCTTTCTTT. As protein: CSAHPEDRNTEAFF.

This clonotype was recorded at least ten times. The chain has TRBV7-2 and TRBJ2-5, with no clear D. Per the germline V gene, CDR1 is SGHTA and CDR2 is FQGNSA. The CDR3 covers 12 residues. Trimming removed 0 bases at V and 3 bases at J, with 2 bases between. This CDR3 reads CASSLAEETQYF. The CDR3 region has the DNA TGTGCCAGCAGCTTAGCGGAAGAGACCCAGTACTTC. The variable domain in full, with the rest retrieved from reference TRBV7-2 and TRBJ2-5, is GAGVSQSPSNKVTEKGKDVELRCDPISGHTALYWYRQSLGQGLEFLIYFQGNSAPDKSGLPSDRFSAERTGGSVSTLTIQRTQQEDSAVYLCASSLAEETQYFGPGTRLLVL.

The chain employs TRBV20-1 and TRBJ2-1; D call uncertain. Germline V gene data show CDR1 as DFQATT and CDR2 as SNEGSKA (reference sequence). This CDR3 contains 11 residues. V lost 3 bases and J lost 1, with 1 base in between. The CDR3 protein is CSASSYNEQFF. The CDR3 DNA follows: TGCAGTGCTAGTTCCTACAATGAGCAGTTCTTC.

The sample holds many counts of this clonotype. The CDR3 DNA follows: TGCGCCAGCAGCCAAGGGGAAGGCCGGGATGGGACGCAGTATTTT. Its translation is CASSQGEGRDGTQYF. The J gene is TRBJ2-3, the V gene TRBV4-1, with D possibly matching TRBD2 (5 bases). V was trimmed by 1 base and J by 9 bases, leaving 17 bases between them. The CDR3 contains 15 residues. Germline V lookup: CDR1 MGHRA, CDR2 YSYEKL.

This chain uses TRBV2 with TRBJ2-2; D gene ambiguous. The V end lost 1 base, the J end lost 4 bases, and 4 bases lay between the germline ends. Germline loops: CDR1 SNHLY, CDR2 FYNNEI. The CDR3 runs to 13 residues. CDR3 sequence reads: CASSEGGTGELFF. DNA for the CDR3: TGTGCCAGCAGTGAAGGAGGCACCGGGGAGCTGTTTTTT. Full variable domain (outside the CDR3, taken from reference TRBV2 and TRBJ2-2): EPEVTQTPSHQVTQMGQEVILRCVPISNHLYFYWYRQILGQKVEFLVSFYNNEISEKSEIFDDQFSVERPDGSNFTLKIRSTKLEDSAMYFCASSEGGTGELFFGEGSRLTVL.

This clonotype was picked up many times. The J gene is TRBJ2-1, the V gene TRBV7-9; 11 nucleotides align to TRBD2. This CDR3 is 17 amino acids long. The germline V gene encodes CDR1 SEHNR and CDR2 FQNEAQ (reference sequence). Germline trimming cut 4 bases from V and 1 base from J; bases unmatched to any gene: 6. The CDR3 reads CASSSTSSGGSYNEQFF. The CDR3 DNA reads TGTGCCAGCAGCTCTACATCTAGCGGGGGGTCCTACAATGAGCAGTTCTTC.

The sample holds many counts of this clonotype. This chain connects TRBV7-2 to TRBJ2-1; D gene ambiguous. Germline V gene sequence: CDR1 SGHTA, CDR2 FQGNSA. The CDR3 is made up of 13 amino acids. V dropped 10 bases and J dropped 3 bases, with 13 bases sitting between them. The CDR3 DNA reads as TGTGCCATCCGTCAGTTGGGCTACAATGAGCAGTTCTTC. Its protein product is CAIRQLGYNEQFF. The full variable domain, its missing parts supplied by reference TRBV7-2 and TRBJ2-1, is GAGVSQSPSNKVTEKGKDVELRCDPISGHTALYWYRQSLGQGLEFLIYFQGNSAPDKSGLPSDRFSAERTGGSVSTLTIQRTQQEDSAVYLCAIRQLGYNEQFFGPGTRLTVL.

This clonotype came up many times. Written as DNA, the CDR3 is TGTGCCAGCAGCTCGAGGACTAGCGGGGGGACTTCCATGGGGGAGCTGTTTTTT. Its translation is CASSSRTSGGTSMGELFF. The chain links TRBV7-9 to TRBJ2-2; 14 bases are a match to TRBD2. This CDR3 is 18 amino acids long. Germline V gene lookup returns CDR1 SEHNR and CDR2 FQNEAQ (reference sequence). With V trimmed by 4 bases and J by 8 bases, 12 bases remained unmatched.

There are many counts of this clonotype. The chain joins TRBV20-1 to TRBJ2-1; 9 positions match TRBD1. This CDR3 is built from 15 residues. Germline V CDR1 and CDR2: DFQATT, SNEGSKA (reference sequence). V gave up 7 bases and J gave up 6 bases; unmatched junction bases: 13. CDR3 nucleotide sequence: TGCAGTGTCAAGGGACAGGGAGGCCATCTCAATGAGCAGTTCTTC. This sequence encodes CSVKGQGGHLNEQFF.

Ten or more counts support this clonotype. CDR3 nucleotides: TGTGCCAGCAGCCATGACAGGGTCAATGGCTACACCTTC. Translating it yields CASSHDRVNGYTF. The genes are TRBV5-6 and TRBJ1-2; 7 nucleotides align to TRBD1. In germline, CDR1 is SGHDT, CDR2 YYEEEE. J gave up 6 bases and V 4 bases, and 6 bases lay outside the gene matches. The CDR3 runs 13 residues.

This CDR3 is CASSTPRRPYEQYV. CDR3 in DNA: TGTGCCAGCAGCACCCCGAGAAGACCCTACGAGCAGTACGTC. The rearrangement uses TRBV6-2 or TRBV6-3 and TRBJ2-7; D gene ambiguous. The germline gives CDR1 MNHEY, CDR2 SVGEGT. This CDR3 comprises 14 residues. V lost 6 bases, J lost 2 bases, and 14 bases lay in between.

This clonotype was detected many times. This chain uses TRBV28 with TRBJ2-3; 13 bases agree with TRBD2. The CDR3 loop spans 14 amino acids. CDR1 is MDHEN, CDR2 SYDVKM, per germline. V gave up 4 bases and J gave up 11 bases; unmatched junction bases: 6. CDR3 loop: CASSSTWTSGGQYF. The CDR3 nucleotides read TGTGCCAGCAGTTCCACCTGGACTAGCGGGGGGCAGTATTTT.

This clonotype occurred many times. This sequence joins TRBV11-3 and TRBJ2-1; TRBD2 agrees at 7 bases. Germline-derived CDR1 and CDR2 are SGHNT and YENEEA. Losses at the gene ends were 5 bases for V and 8 bases for J; bases not matched to a gene: 9. The CDR3 loop spans 14 amino acids. The CDR3 here is CASSPPAGGDEQFF. CDR3 nucleotide sequence: TGTGCCAGCAGCCCCCCTGCTGGGGGGGATGAGCAGTTCTTC.

Ten or more counts support this clonotype. The rearrangement links TRBV7-9 to TRBJ1-1; TRBD1 might be the D (5 bases). V gave up 1 base and J gave up 4 bases, with 7 bases separating them. Germline CDR1 SEHNR, CDR2 FQNEAQ (reference sequence). The CDR3 is made up of 13 amino acids. The CDR3 DNA is TGTGCCAGCAGCTTAGGGGGACCCACTGAAGCTTTCTTT. Translating gives CASSLGGPTEAFF.